This TCR beta chain originates from a study of T cell repertoires in cytomegalovirus infection. Study in general: It was the public TCR beta signatures that indicated both CMV infection and matching HLA type. Findings and caveats of the study: Cumulative frequency of public TCR beta families picked out carriers of CMV plus the relevant HLA. The study found HLA-C-restricted CMV-specific TCR beta clonotypes dominating the ex vivo response.

Points on this clonotype: Its antigen is still unknown.

TCRdb processed the reads anew with MiXCR; each CDR3 protein has one entry. Seen here are tens of thousands of distinct CDR3 sequences, approximately 22% observed once, and the top ten hold almost 80%. The CDR3 extends over 16 amino acids. V lost 6 bases, J lost 0 bases, and 16 bases lay in between. Germline V gene lookup returns CDR1 SGHAT and CDR2 FQNNGV. The sample comprised PBMCs, sequenced either directly or after in vitro stimulation (not recorded which). The J gene is TRBJ2-3, the V gene TRBV11-2, with a possible D match to TRBD1 (6 bases). The receptor was derived from a human donor in good health (CMV status not recorded). Some clones in this sample may be carry-over from other donors' samples. The CDR3 here is CASRQLRTDSTDTQYF. The CDR3 DNA reads TGTGCCAGCAGACAACTTAGGACAGACAGCACAGATACGCAGTATTTT.